This entry lists 27 T cell receptor beta chains sequenced from one sample in a study of blood T cell repertoires in COVID-19. Sequencing used immunoSEQ multiplex PCR; TCRdb keeps in-frame clones, though not all of them. The data contain 120,000 or so clones, less than 75% of them singletons. Sequencing was carried out using peripheral blood. Receptors originate from a human donor with acute or convalescent COVID-19. The donor label of this sample is uncertain.

The chain carries TRBV6-6 and TRBJ1-6, with 7 positions matching TRBD1. V shed 5 bases and J 4 bases; nucleotides not matched to a gene: 14. This CDR3 comprises 18 residues. CDR1 is MNHNY, CDR2 SVGAGI, per germline (reference sequence). The CDR3: CASSPTSLPGGYNSPLHF. CDR3 nucleotides: TGTGCCAGCAGTCCCACCTCACTACCAGGGGGGTATAATTCACCCCTCCACTTT.

The chain joins TRBV5-6 to TRBJ1-6; D not resolved. There are 15 residues in the CDR3. Germline CDR1 reads SGHDT; CDR2 reads YYEEEE. Trimming removed 3 bases from V and 4 bases from J, with 11 bases in between. The CDR3 nucleotides read TGTGCCAGCAGCTGGAGAGACGCATATAATTCACCCCTCCACTTT. Protein product: CASSWRDAYNSPLHF.

The chain uses TRBV5-1 and TRBJ2-1; tentative D call: TRBD2 (6 bases). Germline CDR1 reads SGHRS; CDR2 reads YFSETQ. The V end was cut by 1 base, the J end by 12 bases, with 11 bases between. The CDR3 has 12 amino acids. The CDR3: CASSLTAEGQFF. The CDR3 nucleotides are TGCGCCAGCAGCTTGACAGCGGAGGGGCAGTTCTTC.

The rearrangement joins TRBV3-1 (or the pseudogene TRBV3-2) to TRBJ1-6; D unresolved. Germline CDR1 LGHDT, CDR2 YNNKEL (reference sequence). With 6 bases removed from V and 6 bases from J, the gap between germline ends came to 12 bases. CDR3 size: 14 residues. The CDR3 loop is CASRLDTSNSPLHF. The CDR3 DNA sequence: TGTGCCAGCAGGCTCGACACGAGTAATTCACCCCTCCACTTT.

This clone was seen a single time. V usage is TRBV6-1 and J usage is TRBJ2-4; D remains ambiguous. The CDR3 loop spans 16 amino acids. Per the germline V gene, CDR1 is MNHNS and CDR2 is SASEGT. Between the trimmed V and J ends, which lost 1 base and 0 bases, there was a span of 10 bases. As DNA, the CDR3 is TGTGCCAGCAGTGAAGTTGGCAGGCTAGCCAAAAACATTCAGTACTTC. It encodes CASSEVGRLAKNIQYF.

This chain uses TRBV20-1 with TRBJ1-2; D not resolved. The CDR3 consists of 11 residues. CDR1 and CDR2 from the germline V gene are DFQATT and SNEGSKA (reference sequence). V lost 7 bases and J lost 5, with 11 bases in between. CDR3 protein: CSVPGLYGYTF. The CDR3 coding sequence is TGCAGTGTTCCTGGGCTATATGGCTACACCTTC.

The rearrangement links TRBV7-6 to TRBJ1-5; 12 bases map to TRBD1. The V gene end was trimmed by 5 bases and the J gene end by 9 bases; junction bases not matched to a gene: 8. Germline assignment: CDR1 SGHVS and CDR2 FNYEAQ. The CDR3 covers 15 residues. The CDR3 sequence: CASSAGQGAGSPQHF. The CDR3 nucleotides read TGTGCCAGCAGCGCGGGACAGGGGGCGGGATCGCCCCAGCATTTT.

The chain couples TRBV2 to TRBJ1-1; TRBD1 matches at 11 bases. The CDR3 covers 14 residues. With 10 bases clipped from V and 0 bases from J, the junction kept 4 bases outside the gene matches. Germline V lookup: CDR1 SNHLY, CDR2 FYNNEI. CDR3 sequence reads: CATRTGGMNTEAFF. As DNA, the CDR3 is TGTGCCACGCGGACAGGGGGCATGAACACTGAAGCTTTCTTT.

This clone was picked up many times. This chain uses TRBV6-5 with TRBJ2-6; 7 bases are shared with TRBD1. V was pared by 6 bases and J by 0 bases, with 2 bases of the junction left unmatched. The germline gives CDR1 MNHEY, CDR2 SVGAGI. The CDR3 loop spans 15 amino acids. CDR3 bases: TGTGCCAGCAGGACAGGGCACTCTGGGGCCAACGTCCTGACTTTC. Its protein product is CASRTGHSGANVLTF.

The rearrangement uses TRBV6-6 and TRBJ1-1; the D gene is possibly TRBD1 (6 bases). The CDR3 extends over 13 amino acids. From germline, CDR1 is MNHNY and CDR2 SVGAGI (reference sequence). The ends were cut back, 2 bases at V and 3 bases at J, with 7 bases in the middle. The CDR3 loop reads CASSYEGDTEAFF. CDR3 in DNA: TGTGCCAGCAGTTACGAGGGGGACACTGAAGCTTTCTTT.

J is TRBJ2-3 and V is TRBV9; 7 nucleotides align to TRBD2. CDR3 length: 16 amino acids. V shed 5 bases and J 1 base; nucleotides not matched to a gene: 10. Germline CDR1 and CDR2: SGDLS and YYNGEE. The CDR3 reads CASSLTSVWGTDTQYF. DNA of the CDR3: TGTGCCAGCAGTCTTACTAGCGTTTGGGGCACAGATACGCAGTATTTT.

The chain employs TRBV9 and TRBJ2-1; TRBD2 aligns across 11 bases. The CDR3 extends over 15 amino acids. V dropped 3 bases and J dropped 8; count of bases not matched to a gene: 7. Germline values: CDR1 SGDLS, CDR2 YYNGEE. The CDR3, as DNA: TGTGCCAGCAGCGCCGGTAGCGGGGGGGTGTATGAGCAGTTCTTC. Its protein product is CASSAGSGGVYEQFF.

In its sample, this clone was seen many times. The chain recombines TRBV5-8 with TRBJ2-5; D uncertain. V lost 0 bases to trimming and J lost 1 base, with 7 bases between them. Germline values: CDR1 SGHTS, CDR2 YDEGEE. CDR3 length: 14 residues. The CDR3 DNA reads as TGTGCCAGCAGCTTGGGACTTCCCCAAGAGACCCAGTACTTC. This encodes CASSLGLPQETQYF.

The table lists this clone with a few counts. This rearrangement joins TRBV19 to TRBJ1-4; 7 nucleotides agree with TRBD1. Germline CDR1 LNHDA, CDR2 SQIVND (reference sequence). V gave up 7 bases and J gave up 3 bases; unmatched junction bases: 5. This CDR3 comprises 14 residues. The CDR3 coding sequence is TGTGCCAGTAACACAGGGGTTGCTAATGAAAAACTGTTTTTT. Amino acid sequence: CASNTGVANEKLFF. Full variable domain (outside the CDR3, taken from reference TRBV19 and TRBJ1-4): DGGITQSPKYLFRKEGQNVTLSCEQNLNHDAMYWYRQDPGQGLRLIYYSQIVNDFQKGDIAEGYSVSREKKESFPLTVTSAQKNPTAFYLCASNTGVANEKLFFGSGTQLSVL.

For this clone: At one of its ends the junction is not consistent with the germline gene, which may arise from a read error. The chain uses TRBV7-6 and TRBJ1-1; D might be TRBD1 (5 bases). Germline V gives CDR1 SGHVS, CDR2 FNYEAQ. CDR3 length: 18 amino acids. The DNA for the CDR3 is TGTGCCGGCAGCTTACCTAGCCCGGCGGGGGAGGGAGCCCCTGAAGCTTTCTTT. This gives the protein CAGSLPSPAGEGAPEAFF.

As concerns this clone: Mismatch with germline at one junction end may stem from a read error. This chain connects TRBV6-5 to TRBJ1-2; 9 nucleotides line up with TRBD1. This CDR3 has 14 amino acids. Germline V lookup: CDR1 MNHEY, CDR2 SVGAGI. The chain's CDR3 is CASRAPGQGYSYTF. The CDR3 nucleotides read TGTGCCAGCAGGGCTCCGGGACAGGGCTATAGCTACACCTTC.

This clone was counted between two and nine times. The V and J genes are TRBV28 and TRBJ1-4; the D gene is possibly TRBD1 (6 bases). Trimming removed 10 bases at V and 7 bases at J, with 16 bases between. This CDR3 is 13 amino acids long. Germline CDR1 is MDHEN and CDR2 is SYDVKM. The CDR3 spells CATVTGIGEKLFF. The CDR3, as DNA: TGTGCCACCGTCACAGGGATTGGTGAAAAACTGTTTTTT.

This rearrangement joins TRBV7-2 to TRBJ1-3; TRBD1 agrees at 7 bases. CDR1 is SGHTA and CDR2 is FQGNSA in the germline V gene. The CDR3 is 16 amino acids. V trimming: 4 bases; J trimming: 0 bases; junction bases outside the gene matches: 6. CDR3 coding DNA: TGTGCCAGCAGCTCCAGGACAGGCCGCTCTGGAAACACCATATATTTT. Protein: CASSSRTGRSGNTIYF.

The chain joins TRBV28 to TRBJ1-2, with a tentative D call TRBD1 (6 bases). CDR1 is MDHEN, CDR2 SYDVKM, per germline. The V end lost 2 bases, the J end lost 4 bases, and 11 bases lay between the germline ends. This CDR3 is 14 amino acids long. CDR3 sequence (DNA): TGTGCCAGCAGTTTAGGTATAGGGGGCTATGGCTACACCTTC. Translated, it gives CASSLGIGGYGYTF.

This chain links TRBV29-1 with TRBJ1-1; 8 nucleotides match TRBD1. The trim removed 7 bases at V and 0 bases at J, leaving 16 bases unmatched. Germline V gene data show CDR1 as SQVTM and CDR2 as ANQGSEA. This CDR3 is 17 amino acids long. DNA of the CDR3: TGCAGCGCAACGAACAGGGGGGGCCCTCACATGAACACTGAAGCTTTCTTT. It codes for CSATNRGGPHMNTEAFF.

V gene TRBV24-1 combines with J gene TRBJ2-5, with a weak D call TRBD2 (6 bases). Germline V lookup: CDR1 KGHDR, CDR2 SFDVKD. V was trimmed by 3 bases and J by 9 bases, leaving 16 bases between them. This CDR3 is 14 amino acids long. Here the CDR3 reads CATSDLTSSWAQYF. CDR3 nucleotide sequence: TGTGCCACCAGTGATCTCACTAGCTCCTGGGCCCAGTACTTC.

CDR3 nucleotides: TGTGCCAGCAGTTTTACCGGGACTAGCGGGGGGACCACAGATACGCAGTATTTT. It encodes CASSFTGTSGGTTDTQYF. V and J are TRBV27 and TRBJ2-3, with TRBD2 matching 15 bases. V trimming: 3 bases; J trimming: 2 bases; junction bases outside the gene matches: 6. CDR3 length: 18 residues. CDR1 and CDR2 (germline): MNHEY, SMNVEV (reference sequence).

There are a few counts of this clone. This sequence joins TRBV28 and TRBJ1-5, with 9 bases aligning to TRBD1. The length of the CDR3 is 15 residues. CDR1 is MDHEN and CDR2 is SYDVKM in the germline V gene. V lost 5 bases and J lost 7; bases outside the gene matches: 9. This CDR3 is CASSPLTGGGQPQHF. The CDR3 DNA sequence: TGTGCCAGCAGTCCCCTGACAGGGGGGGGGCAGCCCCAGCATTTT.

This clone was detected only a few times. In nucleotides, the CDR3 is TGTGCCAGCAGTGAATACGGGGGGCCGGATGAAAAACTGTTTTTT. This codes for CASSEYGGPDEKLFF. The chain employs TRBV25-1 and TRBJ1-4, with a tentative D call TRBD1 (6 bases). This CDR3 comprises 15 residues. V was shortened by 0 bases and J by 6 bases, with 11 bases between the two germline ends. Germline V gene lookup returns CDR1 MGHDK and CDR2 SYGVNS.

The V and J genes are TRBV30 and TRBJ2-1; 8 nucleotides align to TRBD2. The CDR3 consists of 16 residues. V lost 4 bases to trimming and J lost 7 bases; unmatched junction nucleotides: 15. Germline assignment: CDR1 GTSNPN and CDR2 SVGIG (reference sequence). The DNA for the CDR3 is TGTGCCTGGACTAAACGAAGCGGGGGCGTCTGGAATGAGCAGTTCTTC. Encoded protein: CAWTKRSGGVWNEQFF.

This chain connects TRBV3-1 (or the pseudogene TRBV3-2) to TRBJ2-7; D might be TRBD1 (6 bases). Germline-derived CDR1 and CDR2 are LGHDT and YNNKEL (reference sequence). This CDR3 region has 16 residues. With 2 bases removed from V and 4 bases from J, the gap between germline ends came to 18 bases. This CDR3 reads CASSQRGGGEGYEQYF. The CDR3 DNA reads as TGTGCCAGCAGCCAAAGGGGTGGGGGCGAAGGATACGAGCAGTACTTC.

This chain joins TRBV7-9 and TRBJ1-4; 7 bases are a match to TRBD1. The CDR3 has 16 amino acids. The V gene end was trimmed by 0 bases and the J gene end by 0 bases; junction bases not matched to a gene: 1. CDR1 and CDR2 (germline): SEHNR, FQNEAQ (reference sequence). CDR3 in DNA: TGTGCCAGCAGCTTAGCCAGGGGGGCAACTAATGAAAAACTGTTTTTT. Amino acids: CASSLARGATNEKLFF.